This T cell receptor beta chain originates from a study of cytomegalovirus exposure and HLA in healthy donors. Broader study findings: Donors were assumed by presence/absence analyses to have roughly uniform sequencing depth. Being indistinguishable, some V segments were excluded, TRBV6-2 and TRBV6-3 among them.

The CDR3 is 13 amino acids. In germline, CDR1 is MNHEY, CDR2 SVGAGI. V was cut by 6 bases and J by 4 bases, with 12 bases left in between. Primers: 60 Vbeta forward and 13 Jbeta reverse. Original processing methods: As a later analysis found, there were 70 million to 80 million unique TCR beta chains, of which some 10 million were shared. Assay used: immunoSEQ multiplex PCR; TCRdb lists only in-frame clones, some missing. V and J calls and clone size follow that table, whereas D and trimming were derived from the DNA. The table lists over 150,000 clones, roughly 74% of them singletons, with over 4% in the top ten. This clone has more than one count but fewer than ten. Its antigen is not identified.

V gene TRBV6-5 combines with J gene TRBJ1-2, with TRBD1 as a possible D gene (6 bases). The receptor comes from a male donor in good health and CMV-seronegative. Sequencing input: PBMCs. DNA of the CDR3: TGTGCCAGCAGGGAACAGGGTGGCTATGGCTACACCTTC. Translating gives CASREQGGYGYTF.